A few counts support the clone carrying this TCR beta chain. The antigen remains undetermined. Target depth was 1 in 200,000 to 1 in 1 million T cells, about 10x per clonotype. Profiled with immunoSEQ multiplex PCR; TCRdb holds only in-frame clones, not every one. The sample has more than 85,000 clones, roughly three quarters seen once. The germline V gene has CDR1 GTSNPN and CDR2 SVGIG (reference sequence). The CDR3 is 15 residues long. V gave up 2 bases and J gave up 2 bases; unmatched junction bases: 8. This entry belongs to a study of cytotoxic CD8 clonotypes in ibrutinib-treated CLL. Broader study findings: Clonality went up at ibrutinib response and then declined back toward baseline at progression. Sustained-remission and progressing patients had unequal sampling times.

This specimen consisted of PBMCs, obtained after 24 months of ibrutinib treatment. The clonotype originates from a human donor with chronic lymphocytic leukemia. V and J are TRBV30 and TRBJ2-7; 8 nucleotides align to TRBD2. The DNA of the CDR3 is TGTGCCTGGAGTTCGATAGCGGGAAGCCCCTACGAGCAGTACTTC. It is translated as CAWSSIAGSPYEQYF.